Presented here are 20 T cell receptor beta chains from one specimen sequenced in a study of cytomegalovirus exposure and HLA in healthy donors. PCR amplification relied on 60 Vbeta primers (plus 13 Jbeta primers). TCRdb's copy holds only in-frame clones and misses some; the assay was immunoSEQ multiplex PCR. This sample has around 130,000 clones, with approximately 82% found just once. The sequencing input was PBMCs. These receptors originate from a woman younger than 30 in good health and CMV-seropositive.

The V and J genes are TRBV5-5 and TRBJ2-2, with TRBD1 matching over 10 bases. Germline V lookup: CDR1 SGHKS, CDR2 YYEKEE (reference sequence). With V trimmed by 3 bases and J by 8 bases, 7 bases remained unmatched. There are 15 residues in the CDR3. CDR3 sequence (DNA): TGTGCCAGCAGCTCGACAGGGACAGGGGTGGGGGAGCTGTTTTTT. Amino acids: CASSSTGTGVGELFF.

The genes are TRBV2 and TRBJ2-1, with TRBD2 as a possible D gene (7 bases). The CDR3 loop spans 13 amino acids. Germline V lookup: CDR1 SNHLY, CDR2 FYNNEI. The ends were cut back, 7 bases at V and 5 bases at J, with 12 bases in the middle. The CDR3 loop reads CASIGGGNNEQFF. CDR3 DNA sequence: TGTGCCAGCATAGGGGGAGGGAACAATGAGCAGTTCTTC. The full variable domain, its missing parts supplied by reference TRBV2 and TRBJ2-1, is EPEVTQTPSHQVTQMGQEVILRCVPISNHLYFYWYRQILGQKVEFLVSFYNNEISEKSEIFDDQFSVERPDGSNFTLKIRSTKLEDSAMYFCASIGGGNNEQFFGPGTRLTVL.

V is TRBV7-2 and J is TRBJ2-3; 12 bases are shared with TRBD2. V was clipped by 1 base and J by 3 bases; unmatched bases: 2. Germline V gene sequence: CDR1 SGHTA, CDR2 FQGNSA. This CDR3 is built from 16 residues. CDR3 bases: TGTGCCAGCAGCTTAGGACTAGCGGGGGCTACAGATACGCAGTATTTT. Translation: CASSLGLAGATDTQYF. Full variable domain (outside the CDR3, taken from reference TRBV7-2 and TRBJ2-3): GAGVSQSPSNKVTEKGKDVELRCDPISGHTALYWYRQSLGQGLEFLIYFQGNSAPDKSGLPSDRFSAERTGGSVSTLTIQRTQQEDSAVYLCASSLGLAGATDTQYFGPGTRLTVL.

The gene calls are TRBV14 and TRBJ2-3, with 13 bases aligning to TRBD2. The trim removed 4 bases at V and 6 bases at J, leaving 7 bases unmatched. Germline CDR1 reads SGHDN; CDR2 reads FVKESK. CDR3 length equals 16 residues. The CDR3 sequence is CASSLGLAGAGDTQYF. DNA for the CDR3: TGTGCCAGCAGCCTCGGACTAGCGGGGGCGGGGGATACGCAGTATTTT.

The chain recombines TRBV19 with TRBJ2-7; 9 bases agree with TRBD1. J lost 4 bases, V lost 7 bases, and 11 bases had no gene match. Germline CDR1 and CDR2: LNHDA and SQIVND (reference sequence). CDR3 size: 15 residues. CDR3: CASTTETGGEYEQYF. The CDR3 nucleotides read TGTGCCAGTACCACAGAAACAGGGGGCGAGTACGAGCAGTACTTC. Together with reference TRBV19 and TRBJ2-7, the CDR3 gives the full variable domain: DGGITQSPKYLFRKEGQNVTLSCEQNLNHDAMYWYRQDPGQGLRLIYYSQIVNDFQKGDIAEGYSVSREKKESFPLTVTSAQKNPTAFYLCASTTETGGEYEQYFGPGTRLTVT.

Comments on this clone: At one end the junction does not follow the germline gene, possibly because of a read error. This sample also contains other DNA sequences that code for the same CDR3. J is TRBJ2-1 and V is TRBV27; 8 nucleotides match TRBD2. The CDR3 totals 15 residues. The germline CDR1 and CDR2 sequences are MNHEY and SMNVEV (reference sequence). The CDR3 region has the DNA TGTGCCAGCAGTTTCGGGGGGGGATTTTACAATGAGCAATTCTTC. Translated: CASSFGGGFYNEQFF.

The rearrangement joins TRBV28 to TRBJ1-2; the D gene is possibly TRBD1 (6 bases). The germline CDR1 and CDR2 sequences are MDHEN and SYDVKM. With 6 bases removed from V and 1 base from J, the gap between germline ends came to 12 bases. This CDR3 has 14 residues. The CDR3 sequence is CASSSPGHNYGYTF. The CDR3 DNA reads TGTGCCAGCAGCTCCCCGGGACATAACTATGGCTACACCTTC.

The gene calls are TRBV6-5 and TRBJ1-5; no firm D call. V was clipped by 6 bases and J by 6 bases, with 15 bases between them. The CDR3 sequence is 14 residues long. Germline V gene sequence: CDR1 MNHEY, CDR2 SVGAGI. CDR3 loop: CASSPDGRAQPQHF. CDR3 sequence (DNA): TGTGCCAGCAGCCCCGACGGGAGGGCTCAGCCCCAGCATTTT.

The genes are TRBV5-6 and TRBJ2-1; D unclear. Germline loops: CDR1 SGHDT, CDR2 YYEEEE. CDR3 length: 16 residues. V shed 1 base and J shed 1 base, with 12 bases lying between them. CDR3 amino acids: CASSLIRQESYNEQFF. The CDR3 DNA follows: TGTGCCAGCAGCTTGATCCGGCAGGAATCCTACAATGAGCAGTTCTTC.

CDR3 in DNA: TGTGCCAGCAGTCCCGGGACAGGGGGCAGGGAGACCCAGTACTTC. Amino acids: CASSPGTGGRETQYF. The chain has TRBV2 and TRBJ2-5; 12 bases fit TRBD1. J lost 5 bases, V lost 5 bases, and 6 bases had no gene match. In germline, CDR1 is SNHLY, CDR2 FYNNEI. The CDR3 runs 15 residues.

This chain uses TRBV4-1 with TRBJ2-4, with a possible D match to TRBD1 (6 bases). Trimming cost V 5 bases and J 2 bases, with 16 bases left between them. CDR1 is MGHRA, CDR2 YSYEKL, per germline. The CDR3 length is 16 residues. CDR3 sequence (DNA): TGCGCCAGCAGCAGCCCGGTTGGGGGCACCAAAAACATTCAGTACTTC. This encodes CASSSPVGGTKNIQYF.

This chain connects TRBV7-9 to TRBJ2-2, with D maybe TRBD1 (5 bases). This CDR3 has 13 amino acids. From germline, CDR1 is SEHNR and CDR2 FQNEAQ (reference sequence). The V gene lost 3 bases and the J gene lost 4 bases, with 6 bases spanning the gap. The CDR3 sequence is CASSLDITGELFF. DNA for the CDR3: TGTGCCAGCAGCTTGGACATCACCGGGGAGCTGTTTTTT.

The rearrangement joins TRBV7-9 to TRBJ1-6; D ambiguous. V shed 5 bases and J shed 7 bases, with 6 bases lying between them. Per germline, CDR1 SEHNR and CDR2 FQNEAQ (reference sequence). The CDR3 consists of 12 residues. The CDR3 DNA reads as TGTGCCAGCAGCCCCCAAAATTCACCCCTCCACTTT. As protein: CASSPQNSPLHF.

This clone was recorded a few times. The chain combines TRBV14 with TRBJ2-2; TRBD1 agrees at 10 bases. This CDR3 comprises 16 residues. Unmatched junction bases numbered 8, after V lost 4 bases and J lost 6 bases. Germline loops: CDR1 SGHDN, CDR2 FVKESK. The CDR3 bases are TGTGCCAGCAGCCGACCCGGGACAGGGGTACCCGGGGAGCTGTTTTTT. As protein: CASSRPGTGVPGELFF.

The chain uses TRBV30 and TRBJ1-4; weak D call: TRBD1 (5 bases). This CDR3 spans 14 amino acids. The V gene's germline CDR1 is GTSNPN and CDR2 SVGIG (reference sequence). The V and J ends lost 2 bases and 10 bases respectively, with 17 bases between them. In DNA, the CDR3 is TGTGCCTGGAGTCCCACAGGTATATCCGGAAAACTGTTTTTT. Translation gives CAWSPTGISGKLFF. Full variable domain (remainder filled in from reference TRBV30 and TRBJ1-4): SQTIHQWPATLVQPVGSPLSLECTVEGTSNPNLYWYRQAAGRGLQLLFYSVGIGQISSEVPQNLSASRPQDRQFILSSKKLLLSDSGFYLCAWSPTGISGKLFFGSGTQLSVL.

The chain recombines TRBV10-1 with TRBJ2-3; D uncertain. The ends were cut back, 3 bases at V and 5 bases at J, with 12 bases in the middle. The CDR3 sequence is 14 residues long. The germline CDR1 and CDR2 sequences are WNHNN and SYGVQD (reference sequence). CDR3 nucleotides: TGCGCCAGCAGTGAAGGCGCTACTAAAGATACGCAGTATTTT. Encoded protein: CASSEGATKDTQYF.

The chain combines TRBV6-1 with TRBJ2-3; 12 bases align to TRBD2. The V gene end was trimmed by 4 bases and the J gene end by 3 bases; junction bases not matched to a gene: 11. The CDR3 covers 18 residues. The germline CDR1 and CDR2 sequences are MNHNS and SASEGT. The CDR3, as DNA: TGTGCCAGCAGTGCATCACCTTTTACTAGCGGGGGGACAGATACGCAGTATTTT. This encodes CASSASPFTSGGTDTQYF.

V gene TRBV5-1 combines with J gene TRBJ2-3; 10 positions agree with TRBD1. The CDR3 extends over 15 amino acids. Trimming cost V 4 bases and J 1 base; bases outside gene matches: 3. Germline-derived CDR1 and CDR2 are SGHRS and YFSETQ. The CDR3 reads CASSGTGDGTDTQYF. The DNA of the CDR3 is TGCGCCAGCAGCGGGACAGGGGACGGCACAGATACGCAGTATTTT.

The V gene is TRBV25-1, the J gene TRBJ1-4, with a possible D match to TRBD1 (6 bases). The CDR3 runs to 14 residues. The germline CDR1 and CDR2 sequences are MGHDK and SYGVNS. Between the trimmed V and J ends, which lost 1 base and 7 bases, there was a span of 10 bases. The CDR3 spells CASSESPQGEKLFF. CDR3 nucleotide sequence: TGTGCCAGCAGTGAATCCCCACAGGGTGAAAAACTGTTTTTT.

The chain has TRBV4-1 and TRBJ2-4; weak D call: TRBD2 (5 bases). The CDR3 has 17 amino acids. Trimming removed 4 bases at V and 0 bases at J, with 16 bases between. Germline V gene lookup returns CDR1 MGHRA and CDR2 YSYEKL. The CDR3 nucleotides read TGCGCCAGCAGCCCCCCAGGAGGACCCTTAGCCAAAAACATTCAGTACTTC. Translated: CASSPPGGPLAKNIQYF.